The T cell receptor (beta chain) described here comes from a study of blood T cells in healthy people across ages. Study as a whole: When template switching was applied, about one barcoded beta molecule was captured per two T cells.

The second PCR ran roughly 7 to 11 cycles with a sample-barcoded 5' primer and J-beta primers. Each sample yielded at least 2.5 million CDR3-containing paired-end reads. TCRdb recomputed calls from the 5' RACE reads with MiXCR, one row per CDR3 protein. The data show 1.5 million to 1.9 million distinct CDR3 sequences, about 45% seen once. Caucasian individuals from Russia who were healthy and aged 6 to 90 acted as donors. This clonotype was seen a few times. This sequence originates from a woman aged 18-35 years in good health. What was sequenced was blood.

The CDR3 loop is CASSDPYSSRQETQYF. In DNA, the CDR3 is TGTGCCAGCAGTGACCCCTACAGCAGTCGCCAAGAGACCCAGTACTTC. The gene calls are TRBV25-1 and TRBJ2-5, with no clear D. The CDR3 runs 16 residues. From germline, CDR1 is MGHDK and CDR2 SYGVNS. V dropped 3 bases and J dropped 1 base, with 15 bases sitting between them.